One and the same sample provided the 11 T cell receptor beta chains below, sequenced in a study of persistence of HIV-infected CD4 T cells. This nonspecific control used anti-CD3/anti-CD28 bead stimulation of CD4+ T cells. Sorting selected CD4+ T cells upregulating both CD40 ligand and CD69. This was the immunoSEQ version 4 assay in survey mode. Assay used: immunoSEQ multiplex PCR; TCRdb lists only in-frame clones, some missing. Here the sample spans approximately 44,000 clones, 80% to 90% being singletons. Their specific antigens are unknown. The specimen comprised CD4+ T cells sorted from PBMCs after approximately 20-hour stimulation, sampled from a patient who received antiretroviral therapy. The source of these receptors is an adult man with HIV who was CMV-seropositive.

The J gene is TRBJ1-1, the V gene TRBV19; 8 bases are shared with TRBD1. V dropped 6 bases and J dropped 5; count of bases not matched to a gene: 5. Germline lookup yields CDR1 LNHDA and CDR2 SQIVND (reference sequence). This CDR3 has 13 residues. The CDR3 region is CASSDRGGTEAFF. For the CDR3, the DNA is TGTGCCAGTAGCGACAGGGGTGGAACTGAAGCTTTCTTT.

This clone has only one observation. This chain joins TRBV18 and TRBJ2-7; TRBD2 aligns across 13 bases. J gave up 3 bases and V 6 bases, and 8 bases lay outside the gene matches. Germline V gene data show CDR1 as KGHSH and CDR2 as LQKENI. The CDR3 contains 16 residues. This chain's CDR3 is CASSPIGTSGVYEQYF. The DNA for the CDR3 is TGTGCCAGCTCCCCCATAGGGACTAGCGGGGTCTACGAGCAGTACTTC. Using reference TRBV18 and TRBJ2-7 for the parts outside the CDR3, the full variable domain is NAGVMQNPRHLVRRRGQEARLRCSPMKGHSHVYWYRQLPEEGLKFMVYLQKENIIDESGMPKERFSAEFPKEGPSILRIQQVVRGDSAAYFCASSPIGTSGVYEQYFGPGTRLTVT.

V is TRBV5-1 and J is TRBJ2-6; no reliable D call. CDR1 SGHRS and CDR2 YFSETQ come from the germline V gene. CDR3 length: 15 amino acids. Trimming stripped 0 bases from V and 1 base from J, with 5 bases between. CDR3 sequence (DNA): TGCGCCAGCAGCTTGGCTGTATCTGGGGCCAACGTCCTGACTTTC. It is translated as CASSLAVSGANVLTF.

The rearrangement links TRBV18 to TRBJ1-1, with D perhaps TRBD1 (5 bases). The CDR3 has 13 amino acids. V dropped 3 bases and J dropped 5 bases, with 10 bases sitting between them. Germline CDR1 KGHSH, CDR2 LQKENI. CDR3 DNA: TGTGCCAGCTCACCGAGGGGAAGTACTGAAGCTTTCTTT. Amino acid sequence: CASSPRGSTEAFF.

This chain links TRBV7-9 with TRBJ1-2, with 8 bases lining up with TRBD1. The junction had 0 bases not matched to a gene; V was cut back by 1 base and J by 2 bases. This CDR3 comprises 14 residues. The germline V gene encodes CDR1 SEHNR and CDR2 FQNEAQ (reference sequence). The CDR3 sequence is CASSLGQGNYGYTF. For the CDR3, the DNA is TGTGCCAGCAGCTTAGGACAGGGGAACTATGGCTACACCTTC.

V usage is TRBV5-1 and J usage is TRBJ1-4, with D possibly matching TRBD1 (5 bases). The V end was cut by 0 bases, the J end by 2 bases, with 5 bases between. Germline V gene sequence: CDR1 SGHRS, CDR2 YFSETQ. This CDR3 contains 14 residues. DNA of the CDR3: TGCGCCAGCAGCTTGGGGGGGACTAATGAAAAACTGTTTTTT. It encodes CASSLGGTNEKLFF.

This chain links TRBV18 with TRBJ2-3; 10 nucleotides agree with TRBD1. V lost 1 base and J lost 5; bases outside the gene matches: 0. CDR1 KGHSH and CDR2 LQKENI come from the germline V gene. CDR3 length: 14 residues. The CDR3 sequence is CASSPRTGGDTQYF. CDR3 bases: TGTGCCAGCTCACCACGGACAGGGGGAGATACGCAGTATTTT.

This chain joins TRBV2 and TRBJ2-1; possibly TRBD1 or TRBD2 for D (6 bases each). The CDR3 runs 13 residues. The germline V and J ends were trimmed by 5 bases and 7 bases, with 12 bases remaining between them. CDR1 SNHLY and CDR2 FYNNEI come from the germline V gene. As DNA, the CDR3 is TGTGCCAGCAGTTTGGAGGGGGGTAATGAGCAGTTCTTC. It codes for CASSLEGGNEQFF.

V and J are TRBV4-2 and TRBJ2-5, with 9 bases fitting TRBD1. Germline assignment: CDR1 LGHNA and CDR2 YNFKEQ. Unmatched junction bases numbered 3, after V lost 2 bases and J lost 5 bases. The CDR3 has 14 residues. The CDR3 sequence: CASSQNRGRETQYF. The CDR3 bases are TGTGCCAGCAGCCAAAACAGGGGGCGGGAGACCCAGTACTTC.

CDR3 region: CASSLAAVESSGNTIYF. Here the CDR3 DNA reads TGCGCCAGCAGCTTGGCGGCAGTTGAAAGCTCTGGAAACACCATATATTTT. The V call is TRBV5-1, the J call TRBJ1-3; no reliable D call. The CDR3 runs 17 residues. V lost 0 bases, J lost 0 bases, and 13 bases lay in between. Germline-derived CDR1 and CDR2 are SGHRS and YFSETQ. Based on the CDR3 plus reference TRBV5-1 and TRBJ1-3, the full variable domain is KAGVTQTPRYLIKTRGQQVTLSCSPISGHRSVSWYQQTPGQGLQFLFEYFSETQRNKGNFPGRFSGRQFSNSRSEMNVSTLELGDSALYLCASSLAAVESSGNTIYFGEGSWLTVV.

The chain links TRBV7-2 to TRBJ2-7; possible D gene TRBD2, 5 bases. This CDR3 has 15 amino acids. The germline CDR1 and CDR2 sequences are SGHTA and FQGNSA. The V end was cut by 5 bases, the J end by 0 bases, with 14 bases between. In DNA, the CDR3 is TGTGCCAGCAGCCGCCGGCCGGGGAACTCCTACGAGCAGTACTTC. Its translation: CASSRRPGNSYEQYF.